This T cell receptor beta chain was sequenced for a study of Ad26.COV2.S vaccination and SARS-CoV-2 variants (dated by TCRdb to the early 2020s). General notes on the study: Vaccine-arm donors came from COV1001, a multicentre, randomized, double-blind, placebo-controlled phase I-IIa trial of Ad26.COV2.S in healthy adults. Investigators remained blinded to trial group allocation during experiments and outcome assessment. The specificity and breadth of SARS-CoV-2-reactive T cell receptors after Ad26.COV2.S vaccination were assessed by TCRbeta repertoire sequencing. The TCR-sequenced set comprised about 32 samples: about 19 Ad26.COV2.S vaccine recipients, 5 placebo recipients and 8 SARS-CoV-2 convalescent individuals. Ad26.COV2.S was administered intramuscularly at 5 x 10^10 or 1 x 10^11 viral particles, either as a single shot or as two shots given 56 days apart. Trial participants were randomized into five groups of five, in which low-dose or high-dose Ad26.COV2.S was given once or twice, or placebo was given on both occasions. Broader findings and caveats from the paper: Comparable non-spike TCR breadth was observed between vaccine and placebo recipients, consistent with only spike being contained in the vaccine. After vaccination, substantial breadth of spike-specific CD8+ and CD4+ T cell responses was reported. Higher spike-specific TCR breadth was observed in Ad26.COV2.S recipients than in placebo recipients (P = 0.0014). It was noted by the authors that total T cell responses may have been underestimated by the TCR breadth and depth analyses. Comparing responses between vaccine doses or regimens was not something the study was powered to do.

The immunoSEQ Assay was used to sequence TCRbeta CDR3 regions. After extraction, genomic DNA underwent amplification by bias-controlled multiplex PCR, followed by high-throughput sequencing. Per the authors' processing: To quantify the absolute abundance of every unique TCRbeta CDR3 region, sequences were collapsed and filtered. T cell fraction was estimated by normalization of TCRbeta template counts to usable DNA, with usable DNA being measured through amplification of reference genes present in all nucleated cells. Repertoire TCRs were annotated as SARS-CoV-2-specific by exact matching of V gene, CDR3 amino acid sequence and J gene to a known reactive TCR set. The reference SARS-CoV-2 TCR set was obtained from MIRA and was filtered for enrichment in COVID-19-positive ImmuneCODE repertoires, whereby public or cross-reactive TCRs were removed. Using the MIRA antigens, annotated TCRs were further analysed by specific ORF or by position within an ORF. Breadth was defined as annotated unique rearrangements over total unique productive rearrangements; depth was the summed frequency of those rearrangements. Group comparisons of TCR breadth used two-sided Wilcoxon rank-sum tests. What TCRdb holds here is the immuneACCESS table cut down to in-frame rearrangements. Part of the clones is not present; checked against another copy, under half of the missing clones reflect an unresolved V gene, and the others are unexplained. Clonal size and the V and J genes are those of that table, whereas D and trimming came from the DNA. The table for this sample lists about 420,000 clones; roughly 88% of them were counted only once. The ten top clones hold around 3.6% of the sample.

V is clipped by 1 base and J by 2 bases, and the sequence between their germline boundaries is 9 bases long. CDR1 is given as SEHNR and CDR2 as FQNEAQ, both from the germline V gene (reference sequence). Taken from cysteine to phenylalanine, the CDR3 has 15 residues. Only the CDR3 DNA stays, 45 bases, in frame from base 1. In the case of this clone: Its antigen is not yet known. No base quality information exists; no much larger clone differs at one position.

The intended sense of this specimen's treatment or condition label: some 20 received Ad26.COV2.S at low or high dose, single or two shots; 5 received placebo; per-sample allocation not given. For vaccine and placebo recipients, repertoires were sequenced using samples collected on day 63 after the first injection. Between 29 July and 7 August 2020, Cohort 1b enrolled 25 adults aged 18-55 years at one site in Boston, USA. As a vaccine, Ad26.COV2.S was a replication-incompetent adenovirus type 26 vector that expressed a prefusion-stabilized SARS-CoV-2 spike protein derived from the original Wuhan strain.

Source: peripheral blood, taken in a trial of Ad26.COV2.S vaccine versus placebo. The rearrangement combines TRBV7-9 with TRBJ2-1; TRBD2 might be the D gene, on 6 matching bases. This clonotype was sampled from a person between 18 and 65 years old who received the Ad26.COV2.S COVID-19 vaccine or a placebo. The nucleotide sequence is TGTGCCAGCAGCTTAGGTGGCGGGGCCTACAATGAGCAGTTCTTC. Its protein is CASSLGGGAYNEQFF.